The entry that follows covers one TCR beta chain sequence. Its antigen is not identified. This record comes from a study of T-cell reconstitution after alpha-beta-depleted transplantation in children. Study-wide results and limits: From surviving recipient T cells and thymic progenitors came the high day-60 TCRbeta diversity observed in some patients.

TCRbeta library preparation incorporated unique molecular identifiers. Each CDR3 protein is one row after TCRdb ran MiXCR on the PCR reads. The sample carries under 750,000 distinct CDR3 sequences, under 30% recorded once. The V gene's germline CDR1 is SGHNT and CDR2 YENEEA. The CDR3 is 15 amino acids. The V gene lost 6 bases and the J gene lost 5 bases, with 20 bases spanning the gap. Sequencing used PBMCs, mostly from graft donor cells, obtained 360 days after TCRalphabeta/CD19-depleted stem cell transplant. V is TRBV11-3 and J is TRBJ2-7, with D possibly being TRBD1 (6 bases). The sequence was obtained from a boy in the first two years of life who had a stem cell transplant for acute myeloid leukemia, so the T cells may come from the graft donor. Here the CDR3 DNA reads TGTGCCAGCAGGGAAGGGCCAGGGGTAGGAGACGAGCAGTACTTC. It specifies CASREGPGVGDEQYF.